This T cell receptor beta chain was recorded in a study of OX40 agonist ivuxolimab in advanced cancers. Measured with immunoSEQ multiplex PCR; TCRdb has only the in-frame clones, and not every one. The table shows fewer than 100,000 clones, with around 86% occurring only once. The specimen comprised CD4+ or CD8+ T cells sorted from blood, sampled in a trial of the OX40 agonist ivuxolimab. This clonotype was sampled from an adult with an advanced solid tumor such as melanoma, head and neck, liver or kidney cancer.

The CDR3 spells CASRRDINTGELFF. CDR3 nucleotides: TGTGCCAGCAGAAGGGACATTAACACCGGGGAGCTGTTTTTT. The chain joins TRBV6-1 to TRBJ2-2, with a possible D match to TRBD1 (6 bases). The V and J ends lost 6 bases and 2 bases respectively, with 10 bases between them. The CDR3 consists of 14 residues. Germline V gives CDR1 MNHNS, CDR2 SASEGT.